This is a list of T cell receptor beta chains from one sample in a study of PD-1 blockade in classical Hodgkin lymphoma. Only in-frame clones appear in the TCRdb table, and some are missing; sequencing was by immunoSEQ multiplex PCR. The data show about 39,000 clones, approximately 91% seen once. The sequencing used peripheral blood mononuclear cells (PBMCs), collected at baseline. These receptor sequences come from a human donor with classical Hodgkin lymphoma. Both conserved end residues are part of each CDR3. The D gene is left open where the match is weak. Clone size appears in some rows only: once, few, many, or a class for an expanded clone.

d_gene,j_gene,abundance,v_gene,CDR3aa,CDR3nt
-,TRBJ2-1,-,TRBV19,CASSPRDQPHNEQFF,TGTGCCAGTAGTCCCCGGGACCAGCCGCACAATGAGCAGTTCTTC
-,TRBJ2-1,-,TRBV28,CASSDPGRLHYNEQFF,TGTGCCAGCAGCGACCCGGGCAGGCTCCACTACAATGAGCAGTTCTTC
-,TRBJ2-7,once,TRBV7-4,CASSFGTGLSYEQYF,TGTGCCAGCAGCTTTGGCACAGGTCTCTCCTACGAGCAGTACTTC
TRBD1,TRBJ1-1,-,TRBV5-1,CASSSGTEQPMNTEAFF,TGCGCCAGCAGCTCCGGGACAGAGCAACCAATGAACACTGAAGCTTTCTTT
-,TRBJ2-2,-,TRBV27,CASSSPREAGELFF,TGTGCCAGCAGTTCACCTAGGGAGGCCGGGGAGCTGTTTTTT
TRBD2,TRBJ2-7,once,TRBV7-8,CASSPYRLAGAYEQYF,TGTGCCAGCAGCCCATATCGACTAGCGGGGGCCTACGAGCAGTACTTC
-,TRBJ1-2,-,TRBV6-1,CASSKQQGDYGYTF,TGTGCCAGCAGTAAACAACAGGGAGACTATGGCTACACCTTC
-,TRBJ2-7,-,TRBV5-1,CASSGGAGYEQYF,TGCGCCAGCAGCGGGGGCGCAGGTTACGAGCAGTACTTC
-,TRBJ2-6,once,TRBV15,CATSSGPSNVLTF,TGTGCCACCAGCTCTGGGCCAAGTAACGTCCTGACTTTC
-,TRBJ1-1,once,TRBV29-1,CSVAETTEAFF,TGCAGCGTTGCTGAGACCACTGAAGCTTTCTTT
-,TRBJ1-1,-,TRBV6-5,CASSTLMNTEAFF,TGTGCCAGCAGTACCCTCATGAACACTGAAGCTTTCTTT
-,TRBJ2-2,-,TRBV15,CATSRDLPNTGELFF,TGTGCCACCAGCAGAGATCTCCCGAACACCGGGGAGCTGTTTTTT
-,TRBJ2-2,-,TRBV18,CASSPPGFNTGELFF,TGTGCCAGCTCACCACCTGGCTTTAACACCGGGGAGCTGTTTTTT
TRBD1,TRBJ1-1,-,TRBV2,CASRDRGNTEAFF,TGTGCCAGCAGAGACAGGGGGAACACTGAAGCTTTCTTT
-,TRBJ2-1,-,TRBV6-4,CASSLGGEDYNEQFF,TGTGCCAGCAGTTTAGGCGGAGAGGACTACAATGAGCAGTTCTTC
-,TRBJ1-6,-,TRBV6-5,CASTPNRGGSPLHF,TGTGCCAGCACACCCAATAGGGGGGGTTCACCCCTCCACTTT
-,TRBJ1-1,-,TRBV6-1,CASSLNLGDTEAFF,TGTGCCAGCAGCCTGAACCTGGGAGACACTGAAGCTTTCTTT
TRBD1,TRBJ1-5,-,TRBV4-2,CASSPGDRGRIRSNQPQHF,TGTGCCAGCAGCCCAGGGGACAGGGGGCGCATACGGAGCAATCAGCCCCAGCATTTT
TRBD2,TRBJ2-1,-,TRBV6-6,CASSYTSSGGAGEQFF,TGTGCCAGCAGTTACACGTCTAGCGGGGGGGCCGGTGAGCAGTTCTTC
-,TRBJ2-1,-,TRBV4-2,CASSPWVGGTYNEQFF,TGTGCCAGCAGCCCCTGGGTAGGGGGTACCTACAATGAGCAGTTCTTC
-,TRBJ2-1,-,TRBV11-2,CASSLIGSLSPNNEQFF,TGTGCCAGCAGCTTGATAGGCTCGCTATCCCCCAACAATGAGCAGTTCTTC
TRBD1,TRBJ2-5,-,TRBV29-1,CSFSRGRETQYF,TGCAGTTTTAGCAGGGGGCGAGAGACCCAGTACTTC
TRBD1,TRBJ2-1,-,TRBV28,CASSLSGQGVAPSSYNEQFF,TGTGCCAGCAGTTTATCCGGACAGGGGGTAGCGCCTAGCTCCTACAATGAGCAGTTCTTC
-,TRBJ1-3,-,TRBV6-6,CASSYGASGNTIYF,TGTGCCAGCAGTTACGGTGCCTCTGGAAACACCATATATTTT
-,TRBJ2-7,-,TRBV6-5,CASSFGLLYEQYF,TGTGCCAGCAGTTTCGGACTCCTCTACGAGCAGTACTTC
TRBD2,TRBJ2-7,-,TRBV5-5,CASSLWGGGAYEQYF,TGTGCCAGCAGCTTGTGGGGCGGGGGAGCCTACGAGCAGTACTTC
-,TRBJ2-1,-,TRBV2,CASALQGSYNEQFF,TGTGCCAGCGCCTTACAGGGATCCTACAATGAGCAGTTCTTC
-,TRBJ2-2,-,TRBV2,CASSEAVELFF,TGTGCCAGCAGTGAAGCGGTGGAGCTGTTTTTT
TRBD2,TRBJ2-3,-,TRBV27,CASSTTSGTQYF,TGTGCCAGCAGTACAACTAGCGGTACGCAGTATTTT
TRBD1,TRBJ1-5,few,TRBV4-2,CASSQDWTGTAFQPQHF,TGTGCCAGCAGCCAAGATTGGACCGGGACAGCCTTTCAGCCCCAGCATTTT
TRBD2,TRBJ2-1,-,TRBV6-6,CASGTSEVDEQFF,TGTGCCAGCGGGACTAGCGAGGTGGATGAGCAGTTCTTC
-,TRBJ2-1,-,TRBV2,CASSVSTGEFF,TGTGCCAGCAGTGTGTCCACCGGGGAGTTCTTC